Listed here are 25 T cell receptor beta chains from one sample, sequenced in a study of patients with pleural tuberculosis. TCRdb re-analysed the reads in MiXCR, keeping a single row per CDR3 protein. The sample lists under 55,000 distinct CDR3 sequences, about 7.3% occurring once. These TCRs come from a human donor with pleural tuberculosis.

This clonotype occurred a few times. The chain joins TRBV29-1 to TRBJ1-1, with a possible D match to TRBD1 (5 bases). CDR3 length: 11 amino acids. V lost 6 bases and J lost 7, with 12 bases in between. Germline CDR1 and CDR2: SQVTM and ANQGSEA. CDR3 residues: CSVGTVSEAFF. CDR3 DNA: TGCAGCGTGGGGACGGTGAGTGAAGCTTTCTTT.

This clonotype appeared many times. The chain couples TRBV11-2 to TRBJ1-5, with D tentatively TRBD1 (5 bases). Germline V gene data show CDR1 as SGHAT and CDR2 as FQNNGV. The CDR3 sequence is 14 residues long. V lost 0 bases, J lost 8 bases, and 11 bases lay in between. The CDR3 nucleotides read TGTGCCAGCAGCTTAGAAGGGGTCTTGAAGCCCCAGCATTTT. It translates to CASSLEGVLKPQHF. Supplemented by reference TRBV11-2 and TRBJ1-5, the full variable domain reads EAGVAQSPRYKIIEKRQSVAFWCNPISGHATLYWYQQILGQGPKLLIQFQNNGVVDDSQLPKDRFSAERLKGVDSTLKIQPAKLEDSAVYLCASSLEGVLKPQHFGDGTRLSIL.

This clonotype turned up a few times. The V gene is TRBV13, the J gene TRBJ2-1, with D possibly TRBD2 on 6 matching bases. The V gene lost 3 bases and the J gene lost 2 bases, with 11 bases spanning the gap. Germline V lookup: CDR1 PRHDT, CDR2 FYEKMQ (reference sequence). The CDR3 consists of 15 residues. The CDR3 sequence: CASSFPGLAYNEQFF. CDR3 nucleotides: TGTGCCAGCAGCTTTCCGGGACTGGCCTACAATGAGCAGTTCTTC.

This clonotype was observed many times. V is TRBV20-1 and J is TRBJ2-1, with TRBD2 matching over 8 bases. V trimming: 6 bases; J trimming: 0 bases; junction bases outside the gene matches: 7. Per the germline V gene, CDR1 is DFQATT and CDR2 is SNEGSKA (reference sequence). CDR3 length: 15 residues. The CDR3 is CSAGLGLSSYNEQFF. The CDR3 DNA sequence: TGCAGTGCGGGACTAGGTCTAAGCTCCTACAATGAGCAGTTCTTC.

In the case of this clonotype: The conserved closing phenylalanine or tryptophan is absent in this CDR3, likely reflecting a read error. This rearrangement joins TRBV29-1 to TRBJ2-3, with 10 bases matching TRBD2. Germline CDR1 and CDR2: SQVTM and ANQGSEA. With V trimmed by 2 bases and J by 2 bases, 1 base remained unmatched. This CDR3 spans 14 amino acids. The CDR3 bases are TGCAGCGTTGAAACTAGCGGGACCACAGATACGCAGTATTTA. Protein product: CSVETSGTTDTQYL.

This clonotype was counted ten times or more. The chain couples TRBV12-3 or TRBV12-4 to TRBJ2-1, with D uncertain. The V gene lost 5 bases and the J gene lost 9 bases, with 14 bases spanning the gap. This CDR3 contains 13 residues. The chain's CDR3 is CASSPDLHGEQFF. The CDR3 nucleotides are TGTGCCAGCAGTCCAGACCTACATGGTGAGCAGTTCTTC.

This clonotype was seen many times. The chain is built from TRBV2 and TRBJ1-1; D not certain. Trimming left V 7 bases short and J 0 bases short, with 12 bases between. The CDR3 spans 14 residues. CDR1 is SNHLY and CDR2 is FYNNEI in the germline V gene. In nucleotides, the CDR3 is TGTGCCAGCACTCCCCGGGCGGTGAACACTGAAGCTTTCTTT. This codes for CASTPRAVNTEAFF.

This clonotype was recorded many times. This chain joins TRBV20-1 and TRBJ2-1; 16 bases match TRBD2. The CDR3 spans 14 residues. V was pared by 3 bases and J by 8 bases, with 1 base of the junction left unmatched. Germline CDR1 reads DFQATT; CDR2 reads SNEGSKA (reference sequence). CDR3 bases: TGCAGTGCTAGGGGGACTAGCGGGAGGGATGAGCAGTTCTTC. It is translated as CSARGTSGRDEQFF.

Many counts were recorded for this clonotype. The CDR3 DNA reads TGTGCCAGCAGCCTCCGGGAGGGCAGCAGCACAGATACGCAGTATTTT. This codes for CASSLREGSSTDTQYF. V usage is TRBV4-2 and J usage is TRBJ2-3; 8 bases agree with TRBD2. Germline assignment: CDR1 LGHNA and CDR2 YNFKEQ. Unmatched junction bases numbered 6, after V lost 4 bases and J lost 0 bases. The CDR3 has 16 residues.

This chain joins TRBV12-3 or TRBV12-4 and TRBJ2-5; D might be TRBD2 (5 bases). The length of the CDR3 is 13 residues. V was pared by 3 bases and J by 5 bases, with 10 bases between. The CDR3 DNA follows: TGTGCCAGCAGTTTTTGGCAGCGGGAGACCCAGTACTTC. It codes for CASSFWQRETQYF.

Only a few counts were recorded for this clonotype. This sequence joins TRBV3-1 and TRBJ2-1; no reliable D call. This CDR3 is 12 amino acids long. CDR1 is LGHDT and CDR2 is YNNKEL in the germline V gene (reference sequence). The V gene lost 5 bases and the J gene lost 2 bases, with 4 bases spanning the gap. CDR3 in DNA: TGTGCCAGCAGCTCCGCCTACAATGAGCAGTTCTTC. Encoded protein: CASSSAYNEQFF.

This clonotype appeared many times. The chain joins TRBV7-8 to TRBJ1-1; weak D call: TRBD1 (5 bases). Trimming shortened V by 6 bases and J by 1 base, and 12 bases separated the two germline ends. This CDR3 comprises 14 residues. Germline CDR1 reads SGHVS; CDR2 reads FQNEAQ. The CDR3 sequence is CASSQSQGNTEAFF. The DNA of the CDR3 is TGTGCCAGCAGTCAATCGCAGGGGAACACTGAAGCTTTCTTT.

At least ten counts were recorded for this clonotype. The chain has TRBV18 and TRBJ1-1, with TRBD1 matching 8 bases. The CDR3 loop spans 13 amino acids. Germline CDR1 is KGHSH and CDR2 is LQKENI. J gave up 4 bases and V 5 bases, and 3 bases lay outside the gene matches. DNA for the CDR3: TGTGCCAGCTCATTACAGGGGGGCACTGAAGCTTTCTTT. This gives the protein CASSLQGGTEAFF.

The table lists this clonotype with many counts. The CDR3 region is CASTWPSPLHF. The CDR3 DNA sequence: TGTGCCAGCACCTGGCCCTCACCCCTCCACTTT. The gene calls are TRBV2 and TRBJ1-6; D remains unclear. This CDR3 spans 11 amino acids. Germline V gives CDR1 SNHLY, CDR2 FYNNEI. Trimming removed 7 bases from V and 10 bases from J, with 8 bases in between.

This clonotype was detected many times. This rearrangement joins TRBV14 to TRBJ1-2, with D hard to call. The V end was cut by 3 bases, the J end by 8 bases, with 10 bases between. Germline CDR1 reads SGHDN; CDR2 reads FVKESK. This CDR3 region has 12 residues. The DNA for the CDR3 is TGTGCCAGCAGCCACCTTGGTGGGGGCTACACCTTC. Translated: CASSHLGGGYTF.

This clonotype was detected ten times or more. The gene calls are TRBV2 and TRBJ1-2; 9 positions agree with TRBD1. V trimming: 11 bases; J trimming: 7 bases; junction bases outside the gene matches: 5. The CDR3 contains 11 residues. CDR1 and CDR2 (germline): SNHLY, FYNNEI. The CDR3 sequence is CAGTGGGGYTF. CDR3 coding DNA: TGTGCCGGAACAGGGGGCGGTGGCTACACCTTC.

This clonotype occurred many times. Here the CDR3 DNA reads TGTGCCAGCAGTTTCGGACTAAACGAGCAGTACTTC. Translated, it gives CASSFGLNEQYF. J is TRBJ2-7 and V is TRBV12-3 or TRBV12-4; a possible D gene is TRBD2 (6 bases). The CDR3 consists of 12 residues. Trimming removed 3 bases from V and 5 bases from J, with 8 bases in between.

This clonotype was counted ten times or more. The genes are TRBV7-6 and TRBJ1-2; D is ambiguous. Germline CDR1 and CDR2: SGHVS and FNYEAQ. The ends were cut back, 2 bases at V and 2 bases at J, with 6 bases in the middle. There are 13 residues in the CDR3. The CDR3 DNA sequence: TGTGCCAGCAGCTTAACAGAAAACTATGGCTACACCTTC. Its protein product is CASSLTENYGYTF. The full variable domain, rest sourced from reference TRBV7-6 and TRBJ1-2, is GAGVSQSPRYKVTKRGQDVALRCDPISGHVSLYWYRQALGQGPEFLTYFNYEAQQDKSGLPNDRFSAERPEGSISTLTIQRTEQRDSAMYRCASSLTENYGYTFGSGTRLTVV.

This clonotype was observed many times. CDR3 loop: CASSETQGSYNEQFF. CDR3 DNA: TGTGCCAGCAGTGAGACACAGGGGAGTTACAATGAGCAGTTCTTC. The chain uses TRBV6-1 and TRBJ2-1; 7 bases are shared with TRBD1. CDR1 is MNHNS, CDR2 SASEGT, per germline. Trimming cost V 3 bases and J 4 bases; bases outside gene matches: 6. The CDR3 runs to 15 residues.

This clonotype was found many times. V usage is TRBV20-1 and J usage is TRBJ1-5, with D unresolved. The V gene lost 6 bases and the J gene lost 0 bases, with 15 bases spanning the gap. The CDR3 extends over 15 amino acids. Germline V gene lookup returns CDR1 DFQATT and CDR2 SNEGSKA (reference sequence). In DNA form, the CDR3 reads TGCAGTGCCACCGGAGGGCTTTATAGCAATCAGCCCCAGCATTTT. Residues: CSATGGLYSNQPQHF.

This clonotype has a count of ten or more. The genes are TRBV14 and TRBJ2-3; 9 positions agree with TRBD2. Germline loops: CDR1 SGHDN, CDR2 FVKESK. Trimming removed 3 bases from V and 2 bases from J; junction bases left unmatched: 9. The CDR3 loop spans 17 amino acids. CDR3 amino acids: CASSQGGLAQNTDTQYF. CDR3 nucleotide sequence: TGTGCCAGCAGCCAGGGTGGACTAGCGCAAAACACAGATACGCAGTATTTT.

The V call is TRBV4-3, the J call TRBJ2-2; D ambiguous. CDR1 is LGHNA and CDR2 is YSLEER in the germline V gene. Trimming shortened V by 0 bases and J by 4 bases, and 3 bases separated the two germline ends. CDR3 length: 13 amino acids. As DNA, the CDR3 is TGCGCCAGCAGCCAAGAACGCACCGGGGAGCTGTTTTTT. Encoded protein: CASSQERTGELFF.

This clonotype was seen more than once but under ten times. The CDR3 loop is CASSLILDTDTQYF. The DNA for the CDR3 is TGCGCCAGCAGCTTGATACTAGACACAGATACGCAGTATTTT. The V call is TRBV5-1, the J call TRBJ2-3; D is possibly TRBD2 (5 bases). V was clipped by 1 base and J by 2 bases, with 8 bases between them. The CDR3 contains 14 residues. CDR1 SGHRS and CDR2 YFSETQ come from the germline V gene.

This clonotype was recorded many times. V and J are TRBV4-1 and TRBJ1-2; 7 bases fit TRBD1. Germline trimming cut 0 bases from V and 6 bases from J; bases unmatched to any gene: 1. The CDR3 length is 13 residues. The germline V gene has CDR1 MGHRA and CDR2 YSYEKL. CDR3 in amino acids: CASSQETGNGYTF. The CDR3 nucleotides read TGCGCCAGCAGCCAAGAGACAGGGAATGGCTACACCTTC.

This clonotype came up a few times. The CDR3 coding sequence is TGTGCCTGGAGTAAGACAGTTAGCACAGATACGCAGTATTTT. Translation: CAWSKTVSTDTQYF. This chain joins TRBV30 and TRBJ2-3; tentatively, D is TRBD1 (5 bases). CDR3 length: 14 amino acids. Germline CDR1 is GTSNPN and CDR2 is SVGIG (reference sequence). The V end lost 2 bases, the J end lost 0 bases, and 9 bases lay between the germline ends. Full variable domain (missing parts from reference TRBV30 and TRBJ2-3): SQTIHQWPATLVQPVGSPLSLECTVEGTSNPNLYWYRQAAGRGLQLLFYSVGIGQISSEVPQNLSASRPQDRQFILSSKKLLLSDSGFYLCAWSKTVSTDTQYFGPGTRLTVL.